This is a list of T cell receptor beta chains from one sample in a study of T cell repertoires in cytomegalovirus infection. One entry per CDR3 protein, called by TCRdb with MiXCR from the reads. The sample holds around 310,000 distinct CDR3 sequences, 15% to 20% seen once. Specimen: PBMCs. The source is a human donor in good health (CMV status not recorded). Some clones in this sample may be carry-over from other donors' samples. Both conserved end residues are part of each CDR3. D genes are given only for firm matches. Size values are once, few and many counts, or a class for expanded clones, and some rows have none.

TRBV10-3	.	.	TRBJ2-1	TGTGCCATCAGTGAGCGAATAGCCTACAATGAGCAGTTCTTC	CAISERIAYNEQFF
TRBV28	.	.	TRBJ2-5	TGTGCCAGCAGTTTAGGGCTAGGGATGGGAGAGACCCAGTACTTC	CASSLGLGMGETQYF
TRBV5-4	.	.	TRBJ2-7	TGTGCCAGCAGCTTGGACAGCCGCTCCTACGAGCAGTACTTC	CASSLDSRSYEQYF
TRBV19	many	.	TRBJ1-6	TGTGCCAGTAGTTCAGGACTGCCCTATAATTCACCCCTCCACTTT	CASSSGLPYNSPLHF
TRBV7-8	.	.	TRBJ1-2	TGTGCCAGCAGCTTAGGGACAGCGGATTATGGCTACACCTTC	CASSLGTADYGYTF
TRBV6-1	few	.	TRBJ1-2	TGTGCCAGCAGTCCCAAAGGTCGGCAGGGGACGGCCTATGGCTACACCTTC	CASSPKGRQGTAYGYTF
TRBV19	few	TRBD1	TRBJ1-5	TGTGCCAGTAGTCTCCGGGACAGGGGAAGCAATCAGCCCCAGCATTTT	CASSLRDRGSNQPQHF
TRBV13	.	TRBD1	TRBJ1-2	TGTGCCAGCAGCAAACCTGGGGACAGGCGATTGAACTATGGCTACACCTTC	CASSKPGDRRLNYGYTF
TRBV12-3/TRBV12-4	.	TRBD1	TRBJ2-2	TGTGCCAGCAGTTTAACACAGGGGTTTGCCGGGGAGCTGTTTTTT	CASSLTQGFAGELFF
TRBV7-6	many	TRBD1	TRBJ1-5	TGTGCCAGCAGCTCTGGACAGGGCCGCAATCAGCCCCAGCATTTT	CASSSGQGRNQPQHF
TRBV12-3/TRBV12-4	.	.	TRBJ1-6	TGTGCCAGCAGTGAACAGGGAGCTCGTTCACCCCTCCACTTT	CASSEQGARSPLHF
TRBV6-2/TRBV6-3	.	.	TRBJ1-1	TGTGCCAGCATGCAGGGGAAGGGAGCTTTCTTT	CASMQGKGAFF